This T cell receptor beta chain appears in the sequencing data of a study of naive and memory T cell subsets. This CDR3 has 13 residues. Germline V lookup: CDR1 MDHEN, CDR2 SYDVKM. V lost 6 bases and J 7 bases, leaving 12 bases between the germline ends. About this clonotype itself: The antigen is unknown.

Findings and caveats of the study: Clonotypes here are unpaired alpha or beta chain sequences. Over 95% of naive TCR sequences appeared only once after error correction, unlike memory subsets.

After CD4 positive bead selection, the CD4-negative fraction gave CD8 T cells. The beta constant-region primer was an equimolar mix of two oligonucleotides covering TRBC1 and TRBC2. The ligated cDNA underwent four PCR rounds using SP2 and nested alpha and beta constant-region primers. TCRdb reanalysed the UMI-ligation and nested PCR reads using MiXCR and keeps one entry per CDR3 protein. The sample lists around 110,000 distinct CDR3 sequences; 35% to 40% were seen once. The sequence came from a human donor in good health. Sequenced sample: central memory CD4+ T cells from blood. This chain uses TRBV28 with TRBJ1-4; D is uncertain. DNA of the CDR3: TGTGCCAGCAGCCGCGAAGGGATTGAAAAACTGTTTTTT. Residues: CASSREGIEKLFF.